This T cell receptor beta chain was captured by sequencing in a study of T cells in Graves' hyperthyroidism and ophthalmopathy. The study, taken as a whole, reports: A 13 V-J signature model discriminated ophthalmopathy versus stable hyperthyroidism. The model's output predicted ophthalmopathy at a median of around 7 months prior to onset.

Germline CDR1 reads MNHEY; CDR2 reads SMNVEV (reference sequence). CDR3 length: 15 residues. Trimming removed 4 bases from V and 5 bases from J, with 14 bases in between. The sample holds a few counts of this clonotype. The antigen is unknown. From RNA transcripts, TCR beta CDR3 regions were amplified. HTBI primers drove first-round RT-PCR of the TCR CDR3. Each CDR3 protein gets one entry after TCRdb re-called the multiplex PCR reads with MiXCR. This table holds 500,000 to 750,000 distinct CDR3 sequences, more than 13% found once. Specimen: blood. This receptor was obtained from a woman aged 18 to 35 with Graves' ophthalmopathy. The chain employs TRBV27 and TRBJ2-2; perhaps TRBD1 as D (5 bases). The CDR3 DNA reads as TGTGCCAGCAGTTCTACTACCAGGGCGACCGGGGAGCTGTTTTTT. It yields the protein CASSSTTRATGELFF.